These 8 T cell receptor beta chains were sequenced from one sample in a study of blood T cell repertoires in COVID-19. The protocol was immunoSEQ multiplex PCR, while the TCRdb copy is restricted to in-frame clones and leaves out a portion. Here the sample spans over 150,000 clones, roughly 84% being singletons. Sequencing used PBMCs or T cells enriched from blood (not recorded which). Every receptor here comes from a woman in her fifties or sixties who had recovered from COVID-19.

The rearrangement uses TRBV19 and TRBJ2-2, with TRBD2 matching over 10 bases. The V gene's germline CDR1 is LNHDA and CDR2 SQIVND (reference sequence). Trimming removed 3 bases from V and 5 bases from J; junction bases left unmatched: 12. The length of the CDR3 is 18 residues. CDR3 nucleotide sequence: TGTGCCAGTAGTATGCGGGGGAGCGGGAGGGCCGGGACCGGGGAGCTGTTTTTT. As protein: CASSMRGSGRAGTGELFF.

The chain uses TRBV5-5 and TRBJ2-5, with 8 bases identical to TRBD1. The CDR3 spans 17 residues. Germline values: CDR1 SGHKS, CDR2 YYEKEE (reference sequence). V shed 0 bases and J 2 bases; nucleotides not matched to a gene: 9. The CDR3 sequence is CASSLGGQGGRQETQYF. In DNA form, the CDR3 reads TGTGCCAGCAGCTTGGGTGGACAGGGTGGTCGACAAGAGACCCAGTACTTC. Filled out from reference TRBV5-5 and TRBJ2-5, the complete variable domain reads DAGVTQSPTHLIKTRGQQVTLRCSPISGHKSVSWYQQVLGQGPQFIFQYYEKEERGRGNFPDRFSARQFPNYSSELNVNALLLGDSALYLCASSLGGQGGRQETQYFGPGTRLLVL.

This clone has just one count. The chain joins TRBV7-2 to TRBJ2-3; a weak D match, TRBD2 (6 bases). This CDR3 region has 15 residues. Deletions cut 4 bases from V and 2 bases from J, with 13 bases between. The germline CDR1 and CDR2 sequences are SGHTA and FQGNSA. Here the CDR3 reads CASSSDGSLTDTQYF. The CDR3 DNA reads TGTGCCAGCAGCTCGGACGGGAGTCTCACAGATACGCAGTATTTT.

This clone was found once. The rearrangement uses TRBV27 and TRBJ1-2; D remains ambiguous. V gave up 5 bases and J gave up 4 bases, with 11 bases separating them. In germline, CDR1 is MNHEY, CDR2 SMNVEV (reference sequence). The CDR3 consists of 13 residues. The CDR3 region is CASSLTAAYGYTF. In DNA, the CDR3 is TGTGCCAGCAGTCTGACGGCGGCCTATGGCTACACCTTC.

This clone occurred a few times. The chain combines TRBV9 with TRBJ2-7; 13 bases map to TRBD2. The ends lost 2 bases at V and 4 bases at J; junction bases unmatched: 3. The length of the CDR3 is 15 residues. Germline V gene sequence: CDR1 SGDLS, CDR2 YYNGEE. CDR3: CASSVGLAGVYEQYF. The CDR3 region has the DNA TGTGCCAGCAGCGTCGGACTAGCGGGAGTATACGAGCAGTACTTC.

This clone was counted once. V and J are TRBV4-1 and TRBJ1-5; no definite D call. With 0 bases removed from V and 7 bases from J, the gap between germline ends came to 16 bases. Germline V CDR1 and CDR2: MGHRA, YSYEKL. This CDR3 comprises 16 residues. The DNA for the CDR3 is TGCGCCAGCAGCCAAGATGACTCAGGAGGGAGACAGCCCCAGCATTTT. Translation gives CASSQDDSGGRQPQHF.

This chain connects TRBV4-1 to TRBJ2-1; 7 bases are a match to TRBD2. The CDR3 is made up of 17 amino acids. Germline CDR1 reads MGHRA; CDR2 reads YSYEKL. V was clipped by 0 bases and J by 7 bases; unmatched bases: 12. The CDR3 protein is CASSQDESRSGKNEQFF. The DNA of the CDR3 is TGCGCCAGCAGCCAAGATGAATCTAGGAGCGGGAAGAATGAGCAGTTCTTC.

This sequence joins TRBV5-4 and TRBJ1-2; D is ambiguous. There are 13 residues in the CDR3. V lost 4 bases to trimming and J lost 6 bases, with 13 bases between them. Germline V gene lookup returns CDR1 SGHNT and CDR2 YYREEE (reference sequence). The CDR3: CASSPRLQDGYTF. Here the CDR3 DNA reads TGTGCCAGCAGCCCCCGGCTGCAGGATGGCTACACCTTC.